The 24 T cell receptor beta chains given below trace back to one sample, sequenced in a study of shared clonotypes between healthy human individuals (dated by TCRdb to the early 2020s). The library was produced with the immunoSEQ multiplex PCR assay. This immuneACCESS table, as held by TCRdb, lists in-frame sequences with V and J called but not all clones. Of the missing ones, under half trace to an unresolved V gene in checked studies; the others have no known cause. The sample has roughly 2,300,000 clones on record, roughly 90% of them singletons. Approximately 0.39% of the sample is in the top ten clones. What was sequenced was naive CD4+ T cells from PBMCs. The meaning of the sample's cell subset or site label: CD45RA+ positively selected. Source of these receptors: a man aged 18 to 35 in good health. Some clones in this sample may be carry-over from other donors' samples.

V is TRBV28 and J is TRBJ1-2; D unclear. The V and J ends lost 5 bases and 2 bases respectively, with 12 bases between them. This CDR3 region has 14 residues. Germline values: CDR1 MDHEN, CDR2 SYDVKM. The CDR3 DNA follows: TGTGCCAGCAGTACTGTCGACCTGAACTATGGCTACACCTTC. This gives the protein CASSTVDLNYGYTF.

The chain links TRBV7-9 to TRBJ1-1, with a possible D match to TRBD1 (5 bases). The V gene's germline CDR1 is SEHNR and CDR2 FQNEAQ (reference sequence). The CDR3 runs to 13 residues. Trimming cost V 3 bases and J 8 bases, with 13 bases left between them. Here the CDR3 reads CASSFTMGGEAFF. The CDR3, as DNA: TGTGCCAGCAGCTTCACTATGGGGGGGGAAGCTTTCTTT. Based on the CDR3 plus reference TRBV7-9 and TRBJ1-1, the full variable domain is DTGVSQNPRHKITKRGQNVTFRCDPISEHNRLYWYRQTLGQGPEFLTYFQNEAQLEKSRLLSDRFSAERPKGSFSTLEIQRTEQGDSAMYLCASSFTMGGEAFFGQGTRLTVV.

The chain couples TRBV18 to TRBJ2-3; D may be TRBD1 (6 bases). There are 16 residues in the CDR3. Trimming left V 1 base short and J 3 bases short, with 14 bases between. The germline CDR1 and CDR2 sequences are KGHSH and LQKENI. The CDR3 sequence: CASSPLVPGATDTQYF. The CDR3 DNA follows: TGTGCCAGCTCACCACTCGTCCCAGGGGCAACAGATACGCAGTATTTT.

The chain combines TRBV7-3 with TRBJ2-1; 9 bases agree with TRBD1. After removal of 2 bases from V and 6 bases from J, the junction contained 2 bases not matched to a gene. The CDR3 sequence is 14 residues long. Germline V CDR1 and CDR2: SGHTA, FQGTGA. The CDR3 DNA reads as TGTGCCAGCAGCTTAGGGACAGGGTTCAATGAGCAGTTCTTC. Protein product: CASSLGTGFNEQFF.

The chain uses TRBV30 and TRBJ1-5; 10 bases are a match to TRBD1. J gave up 2 bases and V 2 bases, and 6 bases lay outside the gene matches. Germline V gene sequence: CDR1 GTSNPN, CDR2 SVGIG (reference sequence). This CDR3 region has 16 residues. The CDR3 protein is CAWSRPGTGGNQPQHF. The CDR3, as DNA: TGTGCCTGGAGTAGGCCCGGGACAGGGGGCAATCAGCCCCAGCATTTT.

The chain employs TRBV5-6 and TRBJ2-5; TRBD1 agrees at 7 bases. The germline gives CDR1 SGHDT, CDR2 YYEEEE. The CDR3 extends over 14 amino acids. V lost 4 bases, J lost 4 bases, and 7 bases stayed unmatched. The CDR3 loop reads CASSQQGTVETQYF. As DNA, the CDR3 is TGTGCCAGCAGCCAACAGGGGACAGTAGAGACCCAGTACTTC.

The chain employs TRBV5-1 and TRBJ2-1; D may match TRBD1 or TRBD2 (5 bases each). V was cut by 1 base and J by 5 bases, with 10 bases left in between. The CDR3 is made up of 14 amino acids. Germline V CDR1 and CDR2: SGHRS, YFSETQ. For the CDR3, the DNA is TGCGCCAGCAGCTTGACGGGGCCCAACAATGAGCAGTTCTTC. As protein: CASSLTGPNNEQFF.

In this sample, this clone turned up once. The chain joins TRBV4-3 to TRBJ2-4, with D unclear. The ends were cut back, 0 bases at V and 0 bases at J, with 6 bases in the middle. The CDR3 consists of 15 residues. Looked up from germline, CDR1 is LGHNA and CDR2 is YSLEER. The CDR3 loop is CASSQDLIAKNIQYF. The CDR3 DNA reads TGCGCCAGCAGCCAAGATCTTATAGCCAAAAACATTCAGTACTTC.

This sequence joins TRBV6-1 and TRBJ2-1; D is ambiguous. The CDR3 runs 16 residues. Trimming left V 4 bases short and J 1 base short, with 14 bases between. Per germline, CDR1 MNHNS and CDR2 SASEGT. The CDR3 sequence: CASSGRRSISYNEQFF. The CDR3 DNA is TGTGCCAGCAGTGGACGGCGGTCTATATCCTACAATGAGCAGTTCTTC.

The CDR3 DNA reads as TGTGCCAGCAGTTTATTAAAGGTATATGGCTACACCTTC. Translation: CASSLLKVYGYTF. This chain connects TRBV27 to TRBJ1-2, with D unclear. V lost 1 base, J lost 5 bases, and 8 bases lay in between. Germline lookup yields CDR1 MNHEY and CDR2 SMNVEV (reference sequence). This CDR3 has 13 residues.

The chain employs TRBV29-1 and TRBJ2-4; TRBD2 is a possible D gene (6 bases). CDR1 SQVTM and CDR2 ANQGSEA come from the germline V gene. The germline V and J ends were trimmed by 7 bases and 0 bases, with 13 bases remaining between them. CDR3 length equals 14 residues. For the CDR3, the DNA is TGCAGCGCAAGCGGGCGGCTAGCCAAAAACATTCAGTACTTC. Protein: CSASGRLAKNIQYF.

The chain carries TRBV18 and TRBJ2-3; 8 nucleotides line up with TRBD1. Germline loops: CDR1 KGHSH, CDR2 LQKENI. The CDR3 is 18 amino acids. V dropped 5 bases and J dropped 4; count of bases not matched to a gene: 17. In DNA form, the CDR3 reads TGTGCCAGCTCATTTCGAAGACAGGGGCGGAGCTTTTCAGATACGCAGTATTTT. Its translation: CASSFRRQGRSFSDTQYF. The full variable domain, in which reference TRBV18 and TRBJ2-3 provide the parts outside the CDR3, is NAGVMQNPRHLVRRRGQEARLRCSPMKGHSHVYWYRQLPEEGLKFMVYLQKENIIDESGMPKERFSAEFPKEGPSILRIQQVVRGDSAAYFCASSFRRQGRSFSDTQYFGPGTRLTVL.

This clone occurred once. J is TRBJ2-7 and V is TRBV14; weak D call: TRBD2 (6 bases). This CDR3 is built from 17 residues. Between the trimmed V and J ends, which lost 4 bases and 7 bases, there was a span of 26 bases. Germline CDR1 is SGHDN and CDR2 is FVKESK. The CDR3 spells CASSPSTAGLGVREQYF. For the CDR3, the DNA is TGTGCCAGCAGCCCCTCCACGGCGGGACTCGGGGTGAGAGAGCAGTACTTC.

The chain is built from TRBV29-1 and TRBJ2-5, with D possibly TRBD1 on 6 matching bases. Trimming took 7 bases from V and 5 from J, leaving 17 bases between them. This CDR3 contains 13 residues. The V gene's germline CDR1 is SQVTM and CDR2 ANQGSEA. The CDR3 region is CSDIRGGRETQYF. The CDR3 DNA sequence: TGCAGCGATATAAGAGGGGGAAGGGAGACCCAGTACTTC.

The CDR3 DNA is TGTGCCAGCAGTGCGAGCGACAATGAGCAGTTCTTC. The encoded protein is CASSASDNEQFF. This chain connects TRBV6-1 to TRBJ2-1; D is unresolved. The CDR3 extends over 12 amino acids. Per the germline V gene, CDR1 is MNHNS and CDR2 is SASEGT. V was pared by 4 bases and J by 5 bases, with 6 bases between.

The CDR3 DNA reads as TGCAGTACCCGGTCCTACGAGCAGTACTTC. Protein sequence: CSTRSYEQYF. The chain links TRBV20-1 to TRBJ2-5; D is unclear. The J call is in doubt because the DNA end fits TRBJ2-7 better. Germline V lookup: CDR1 DFQATT, CDR2 SNEGSKA (reference sequence). The CDR3 is 10 amino acids.

A word on this clone: Other DNA sequences in this specimen translate into the identical CDR3. The rearrangement uses TRBV9 and TRBJ2-3; D gene uncertain. Germline V lookup: CDR1 SGDLS, CDR2 YYNGEE. The CDR3 is made up of 14 amino acids. V was clipped by 0 bases and J by 2 bases, with 7 bases between them. CDR3 protein: CASSVVAVTDTQYF. The CDR3 region has the DNA TGTGCCAGCAGCGTAGTGGCGGTCACAGATACGCAGTATTTT.

The DNA of the CDR3 is TGTGCCAGCTCAGCCAACAGGGGGAACACTGAAGCTTTCTTT. Its protein is CASSANRGNTEAFF. The gene calls are TRBV18 and TRBJ1-1, with 7 bases aligning to TRBD1. The V segment lost 5 bases and the J segment 1 base; nucleotides outside the gene matches: 4. Germline values: CDR1 KGHSH, CDR2 LQKENI. This CDR3 has 14 amino acids.

The chain has TRBV9 and TRBJ1-1; TRBD1 aligns across 8 bases. The CDR3 is made up of 14 amino acids. V lost 6 bases, J lost 1 base, and 5 bases stayed unmatched. Germline assignment: CDR1 SGDLS and CDR2 YYNGEE. CDR3 residues: CASTPTGANTEAFF. The CDR3 DNA follows: TGTGCCAGCACCCCGACAGGGGCGAACACTGAAGCTTTCTTT.

This chain connects TRBV7-2 to TRBJ2-3; D is unclear. Deletions cut 2 bases from V and 4 bases from J, with 7 bases between. From germline, CDR1 is SGHTA and CDR2 FQGNSA. There are 13 residues in the CDR3. The CDR3 sequence is CASSLRWADTQYF. The CDR3 DNA reads TGTGCCAGCAGCTTAAGATGGGCAGATACGCAGTATTTT.

This clone showed up just once. V gene TRBV6-1 combines with J gene TRBJ2-5; D may be TRBD2 (5 bases). The V end lost 2 bases, the J end lost 2 bases, and 9 bases lay between the germline ends. The germline V gene encodes CDR1 MNHNS and CDR2 SASEGT. The CDR3 loop spans 14 amino acids. The CDR3 DNA follows: TGTGCCAGCAGTGAACTTGGCGGGCAAGAGACCCAGTACTTC. As protein: CASSELGGQETQYF.

This rearrangement joins TRBV2 to TRBJ1-1; 7 nucleotides line up with TRBD1. The ends lost 5 bases at V and 4 bases at J; junction bases unmatched: 7. The CDR3 runs 14 residues. Germline V CDR1 and CDR2: SNHLY, FYNNEI. The CDR3 here is CASSRQGGGTEAFF. The CDR3 DNA follows: TGTGCCAGCAGTAGACAGGGAGGTGGCACTGAAGCTTTCTTT. Based on the CDR3 plus reference TRBV2 and TRBJ1-1, the full variable domain is EPEVTQTPSHQVTQMGQEVILRCVPISNHLYFYWYRQILGQKVEFLVSFYNNEISEKSEIFDDQFSVERPDGSNFTLKIRSTKLEDSAMYFCASSRQGGGTEAFFGQGTRLTVV.

This chain connects TRBV7-9 to TRBJ1-5; D is undetermined. The length of the CDR3 is 12 residues. In germline, CDR1 is SEHNR, CDR2 FQNEAQ (reference sequence). With 5 bases removed from V and 4 bases from J, the gap between germline ends came to 6 bases. The DNA for the CDR3 is TGTGCCAGCAGCGGAGCTAATCAGCCCCAGCATTTT. Amino acids: CASSGANQPQHF.

This chain links TRBV2 with TRBJ2-7; 12 bases agree with TRBD2. CDR3 length: 15 amino acids. In germline, CDR1 is SNHLY, CDR2 FYNNEI. Trimming removed 8 bases from V and 0 bases from J; junction bases left unmatched: 5. The CDR3 nucleotides are TGTGCCAGCGCTCTAGCGGGGGGGAGCTCCTACGAGCAGTACTTC. Translating it yields CASALAGGSSYEQYF. The variable domain in full, with the rest retrieved from reference TRBV2 and TRBJ2-7, is EPEVTQTPSHQVTQMGQEVILRCVPISNHLYFYWYRQILGQKVEFLVSFYNNEISEKSEIFDDQFSVERPDGSNFTLKIRSTKLEDSAMYFCASALAGGSSYEQYFGPGTRLTVT.